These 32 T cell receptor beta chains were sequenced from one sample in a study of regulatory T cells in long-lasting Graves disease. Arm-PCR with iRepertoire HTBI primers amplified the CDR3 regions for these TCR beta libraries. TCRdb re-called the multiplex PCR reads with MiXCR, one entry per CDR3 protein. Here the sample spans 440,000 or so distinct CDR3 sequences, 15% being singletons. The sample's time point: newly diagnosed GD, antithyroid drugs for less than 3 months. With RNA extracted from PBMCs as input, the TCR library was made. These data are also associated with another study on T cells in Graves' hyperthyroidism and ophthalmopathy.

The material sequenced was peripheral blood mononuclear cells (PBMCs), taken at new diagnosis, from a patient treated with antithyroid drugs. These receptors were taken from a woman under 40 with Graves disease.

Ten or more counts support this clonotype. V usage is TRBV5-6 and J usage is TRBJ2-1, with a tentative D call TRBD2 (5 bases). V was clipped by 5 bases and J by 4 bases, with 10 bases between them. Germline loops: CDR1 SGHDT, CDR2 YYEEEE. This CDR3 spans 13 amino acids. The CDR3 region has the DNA TGTGCCAGCAGTCAGGACTGGTACAATGAGCAGTTCTTC. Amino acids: CASSQDWYNEQFF.

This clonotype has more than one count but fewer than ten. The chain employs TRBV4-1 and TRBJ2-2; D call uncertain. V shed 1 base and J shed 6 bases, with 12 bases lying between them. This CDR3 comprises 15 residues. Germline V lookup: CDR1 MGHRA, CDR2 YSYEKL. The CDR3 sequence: CASSQVGSRAGELFF. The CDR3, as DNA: TGCGCCAGCAGCCAAGTCGGTTCCCGTGCCGGGGAGCTGTTTTTT.

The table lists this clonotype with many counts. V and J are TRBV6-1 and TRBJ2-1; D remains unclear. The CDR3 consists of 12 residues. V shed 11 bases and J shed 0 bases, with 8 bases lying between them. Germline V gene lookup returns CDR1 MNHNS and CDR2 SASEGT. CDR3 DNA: TGTGCCTGCGAAAGCTCCTACAATGAGCAGTTCTTC. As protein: CACESSYNEQFF.

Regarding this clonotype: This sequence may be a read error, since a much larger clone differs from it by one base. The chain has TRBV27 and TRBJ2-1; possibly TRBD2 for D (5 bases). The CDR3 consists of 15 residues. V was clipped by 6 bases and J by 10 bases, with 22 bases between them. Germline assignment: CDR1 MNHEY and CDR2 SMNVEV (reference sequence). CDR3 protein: CASSQFAGKTYEQFF. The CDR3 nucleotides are TGTGCCAGCAGCCAATTCGCCGGGAAAACCTACGAGCAGTTCTTC.

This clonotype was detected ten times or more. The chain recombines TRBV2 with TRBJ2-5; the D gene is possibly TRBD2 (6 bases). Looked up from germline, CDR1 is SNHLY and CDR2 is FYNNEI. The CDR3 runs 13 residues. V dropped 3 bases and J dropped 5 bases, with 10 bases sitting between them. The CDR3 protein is CASSEGGEETQYF. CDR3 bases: TGTGCCAGCAGTGAGGGGGGAGAGGAGACCCAGTACTTC. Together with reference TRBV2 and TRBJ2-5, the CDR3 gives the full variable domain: EPEVTQTPSHQVTQMGQEVILRCVPISNHLYFYWYRQILGQKVEFLVSFYNNEISEKSEIFDDQFSVERPDGSNFTLKIRSTKLEDSAMYFCASSEGGEETQYFGPGTRLLVL.

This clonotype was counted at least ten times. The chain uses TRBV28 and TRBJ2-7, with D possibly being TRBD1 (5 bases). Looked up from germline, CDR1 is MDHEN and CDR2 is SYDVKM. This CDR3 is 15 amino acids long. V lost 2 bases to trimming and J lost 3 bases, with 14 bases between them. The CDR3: CASSLGASSDYEQYF. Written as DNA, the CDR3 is TGTGCCAGCAGTTTAGGGGCCAGTAGTGACTACGAGCAGTACTTC.

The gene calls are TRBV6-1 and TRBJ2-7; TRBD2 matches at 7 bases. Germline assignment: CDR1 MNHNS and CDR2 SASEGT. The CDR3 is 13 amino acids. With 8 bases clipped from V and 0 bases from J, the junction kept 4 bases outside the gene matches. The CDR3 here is CASQGGSSYEQYF. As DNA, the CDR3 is TGTGCCAGCCAGGGAGGGAGCTCCTACGAGCAGTACTTC.

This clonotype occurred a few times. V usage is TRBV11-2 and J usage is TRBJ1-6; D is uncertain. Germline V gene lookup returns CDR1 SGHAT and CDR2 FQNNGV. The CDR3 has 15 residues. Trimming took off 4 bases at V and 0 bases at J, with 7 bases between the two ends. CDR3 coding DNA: TGTGCCAGCAGCTCGGACGGCTCCTATAATTCACCCCTCCACTTT. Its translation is CASSSDGSYNSPLHF.

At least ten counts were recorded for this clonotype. In DNA, the CDR3 is TGTGCCAGTAGTATAACCCCCACAGCCCAAGAGACCCAGTACTTC. It encodes CASSITPTAQETQYF. This chain uses TRBV19 with TRBJ2-5; D is ambiguous. The CDR3 contains 15 residues. Germline values: CDR1 LNHDA, CDR2 SQIVND (reference sequence). Trimming pared 2 bases from V and 1 base from J, leaving 11 bases between. Filled out from reference TRBV19 and TRBJ2-5, the complete variable domain reads DGGITQSPKYLFRKEGQNVTLSCEQNLNHDAMYWYRQDPGQGLRLIYYSQIVNDFQKGDIAEGYSVSREKKESFPLTVTSAQKNPTAFYLCASSITPTAQETQYFGPGTRLLVL.

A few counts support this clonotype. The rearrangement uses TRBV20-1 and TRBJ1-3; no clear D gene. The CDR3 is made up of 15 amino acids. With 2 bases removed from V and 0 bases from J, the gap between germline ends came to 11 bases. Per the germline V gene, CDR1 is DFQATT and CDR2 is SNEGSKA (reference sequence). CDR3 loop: CSARSQDISGNTIYF. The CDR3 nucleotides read TGCAGTGCTAGAAGTCAGGATATCTCTGGAAACACCATATATTTT.

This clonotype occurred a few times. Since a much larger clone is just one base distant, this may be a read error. Here the CDR3 DNA reads TGTGCCAGCTCACCACCGAAGACGAGCCCCTACAATGAGCAGTTCTTC. It yields the protein CASSPPKTSPYNEQFF. The chain has TRBV18 and TRBJ2-1; D is undetermined. The length of the CDR3 is 16 residues. Trimming pared 0 bases from V and 2 bases from J, leaving 11 bases between. The germline V gene has CDR1 KGHSH and CDR2 LQKENI. Full variable domain (outside the CDR3, taken from reference TRBV18 and TRBJ2-1): NAGVMQNPRHLVRRRGQEARLRCSPMKGHSHVYWYRQLPEEGLKFMVYLQKENIIDESGMPKERFSAEFPKEGPSILRIQQVVRGDSAAYFCASSPPKTSPYNEQFFGPGTRLTVL.

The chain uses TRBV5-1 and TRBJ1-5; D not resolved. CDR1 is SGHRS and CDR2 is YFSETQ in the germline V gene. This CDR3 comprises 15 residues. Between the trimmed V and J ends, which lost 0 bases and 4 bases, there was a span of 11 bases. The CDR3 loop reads CASSLGTRPNQPQHF. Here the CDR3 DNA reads TGCGCCAGCAGCTTGGGAACTCGTCCAAATCAGCCCCAGCATTTT.

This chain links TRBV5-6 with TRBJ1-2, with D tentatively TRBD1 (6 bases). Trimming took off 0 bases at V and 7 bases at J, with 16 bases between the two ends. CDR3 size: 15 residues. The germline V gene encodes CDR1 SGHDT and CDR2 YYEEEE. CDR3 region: CASSLAIRGARGYTF. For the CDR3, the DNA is TGTGCCAGCAGCTTGGCCATACGGGGGGCGCGTGGCTACACCTTC.

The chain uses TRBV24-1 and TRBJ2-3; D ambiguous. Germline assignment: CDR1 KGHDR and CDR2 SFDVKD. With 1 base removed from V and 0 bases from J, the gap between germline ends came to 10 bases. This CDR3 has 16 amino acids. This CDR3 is CATSDFSRTSTDTQYF. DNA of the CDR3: TGTGCCACCAGTGATTTCTCGCGAACTAGCACAGATACGCAGTATTTT.

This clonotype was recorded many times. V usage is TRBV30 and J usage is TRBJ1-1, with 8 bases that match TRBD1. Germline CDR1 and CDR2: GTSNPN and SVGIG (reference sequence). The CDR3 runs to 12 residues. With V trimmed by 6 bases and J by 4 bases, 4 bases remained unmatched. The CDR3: CACRTGLTEAFF. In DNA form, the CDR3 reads TGTGCCTGCCGGACAGGGCTCACTGAAGCTTTCTTT.

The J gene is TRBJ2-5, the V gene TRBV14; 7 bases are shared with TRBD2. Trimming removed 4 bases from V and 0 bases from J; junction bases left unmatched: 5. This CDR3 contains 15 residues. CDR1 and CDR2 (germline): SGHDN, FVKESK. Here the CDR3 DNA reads TGTGCCAGCAGCCGCTCCGGGAGGAACCAAGAGACCCAGTACTTC. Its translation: CASSRSGRNQETQYF.

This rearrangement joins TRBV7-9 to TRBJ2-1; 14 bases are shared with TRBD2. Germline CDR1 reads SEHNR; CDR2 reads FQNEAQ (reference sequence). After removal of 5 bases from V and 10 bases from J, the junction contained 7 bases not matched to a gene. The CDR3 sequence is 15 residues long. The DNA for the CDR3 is TGTGCCAGCAGCCATGGACTAGCGGGAGGTGGGGAGCAGTTCTTC. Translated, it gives CASSHGLAGGGEQFF. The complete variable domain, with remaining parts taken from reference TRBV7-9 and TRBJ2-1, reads DTGVSQNPRHKITKRGQNVTFRCDPISEHNRLYWYRQTLGQGPEFLTYFQNEAQLEKSRLLSDRFSAERPKGSFSTLEIQRTEQGDSAMYLCASSHGLAGGGEQFFGPGTRLTVL.

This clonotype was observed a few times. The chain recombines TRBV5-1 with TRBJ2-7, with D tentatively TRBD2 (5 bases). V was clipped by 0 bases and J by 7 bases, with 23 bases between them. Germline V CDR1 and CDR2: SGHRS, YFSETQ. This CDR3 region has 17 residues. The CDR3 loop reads CASSLAVGGQLHREQYF. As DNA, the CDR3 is TGCGCCAGCAGCTTGGCCGTGGGCGGGCAACTCCATCGGGAGCAGTACTTC.

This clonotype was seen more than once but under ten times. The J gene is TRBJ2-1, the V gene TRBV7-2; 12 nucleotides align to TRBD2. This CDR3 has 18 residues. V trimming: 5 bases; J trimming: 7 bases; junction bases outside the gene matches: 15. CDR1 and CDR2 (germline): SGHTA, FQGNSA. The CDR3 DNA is TGTGCCAGCAGCCCCTCGCCTAGCGGGAGGGCCTTGGATAATGAGCAGTTCTTC. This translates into CASSPSPSGRALDNEQFF.

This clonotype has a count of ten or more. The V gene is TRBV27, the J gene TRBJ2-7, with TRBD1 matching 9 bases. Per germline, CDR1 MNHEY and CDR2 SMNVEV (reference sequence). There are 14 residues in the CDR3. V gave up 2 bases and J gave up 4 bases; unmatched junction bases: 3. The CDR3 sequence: CASSLGTGLYEQYF. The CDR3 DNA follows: TGTGCCAGCAGTTTAGGGACAGGGCTGTACGAGCAGTACTTC.

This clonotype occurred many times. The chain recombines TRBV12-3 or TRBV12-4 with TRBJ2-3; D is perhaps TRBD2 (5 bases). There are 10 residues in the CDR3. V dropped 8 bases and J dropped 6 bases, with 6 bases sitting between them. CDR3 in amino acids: CASRGDTQYF. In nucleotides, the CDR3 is TGTGCCAGCCGAGGGGATACGCAGTATTTT.

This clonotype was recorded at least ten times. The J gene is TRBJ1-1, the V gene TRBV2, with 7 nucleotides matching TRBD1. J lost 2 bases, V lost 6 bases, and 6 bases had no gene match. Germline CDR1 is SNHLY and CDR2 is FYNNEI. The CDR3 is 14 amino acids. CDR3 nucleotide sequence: TGTGCCAGCAGCTGGGACAGATTAAACACTGAAGCTTTCTTT. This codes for CASSWDRLNTEAFF.

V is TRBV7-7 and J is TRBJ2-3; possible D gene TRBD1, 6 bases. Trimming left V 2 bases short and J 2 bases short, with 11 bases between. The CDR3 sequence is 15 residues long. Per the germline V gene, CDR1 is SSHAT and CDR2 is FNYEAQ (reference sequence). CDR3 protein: CASSLRGHYTDTQYF. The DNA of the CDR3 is TGTGCCAGCAGCTTAAGGGGACATTACACAGATACGCAGTATTTT.

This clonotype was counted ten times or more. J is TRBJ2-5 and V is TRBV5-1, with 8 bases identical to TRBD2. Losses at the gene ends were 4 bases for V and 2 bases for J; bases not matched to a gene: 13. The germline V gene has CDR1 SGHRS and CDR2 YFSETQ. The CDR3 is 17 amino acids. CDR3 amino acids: CASSRTSRAWEQETQYF. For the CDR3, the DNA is TGCGCCAGCAGCCGGACTAGCCGCGCTTGGGAGCAAGAGACCCAGTACTTC.

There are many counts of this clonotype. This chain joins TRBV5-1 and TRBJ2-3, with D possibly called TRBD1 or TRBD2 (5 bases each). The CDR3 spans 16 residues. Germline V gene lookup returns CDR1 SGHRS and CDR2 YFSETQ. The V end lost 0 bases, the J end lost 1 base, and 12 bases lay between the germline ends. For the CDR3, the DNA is TGCGCCAGCAGCTTGGGAGGGGTTGACGGCACAGATACGCAGTATTTT. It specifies CASSLGGVDGTDTQYF.

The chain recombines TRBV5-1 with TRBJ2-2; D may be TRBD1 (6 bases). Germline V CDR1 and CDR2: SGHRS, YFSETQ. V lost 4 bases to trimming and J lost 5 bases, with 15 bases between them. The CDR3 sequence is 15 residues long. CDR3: CASSRERRGTGELFF. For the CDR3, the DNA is TGCGCCAGCAGCCGAGAACGCAGGGGAACCGGGGAGCTGTTTTTT.

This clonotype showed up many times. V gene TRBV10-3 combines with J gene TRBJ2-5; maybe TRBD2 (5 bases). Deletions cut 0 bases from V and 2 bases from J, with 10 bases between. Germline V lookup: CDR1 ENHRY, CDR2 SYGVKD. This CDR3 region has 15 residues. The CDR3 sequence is CAISESRGLQETQYF. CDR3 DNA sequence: TGTGCCATCAGTGAGTCCCGGGGTCTACAAGAGACCCAGTACTTC.

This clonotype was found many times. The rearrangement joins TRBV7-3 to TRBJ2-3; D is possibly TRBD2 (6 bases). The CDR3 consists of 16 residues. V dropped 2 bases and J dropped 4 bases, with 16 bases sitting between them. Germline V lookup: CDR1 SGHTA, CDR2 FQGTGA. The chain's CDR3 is CASSLSTGVGPDTQYF. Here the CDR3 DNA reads TGTGCCAGCAGCTTATCCACGGGAGTCGGACCAGATACGCAGTATTTT.

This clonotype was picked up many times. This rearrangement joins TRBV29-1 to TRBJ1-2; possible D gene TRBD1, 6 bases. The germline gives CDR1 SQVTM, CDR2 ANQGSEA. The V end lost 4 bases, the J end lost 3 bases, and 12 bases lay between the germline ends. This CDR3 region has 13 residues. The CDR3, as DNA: TGCAGCGTTGGGGCGAACAGGGACTATGGCTACACCTTC. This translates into CSVGANRDYGYTF.

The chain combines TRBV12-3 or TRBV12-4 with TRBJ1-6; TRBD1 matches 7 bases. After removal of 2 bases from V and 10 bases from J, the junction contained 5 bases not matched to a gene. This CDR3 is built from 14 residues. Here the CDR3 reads CASSLRQGESPLHF. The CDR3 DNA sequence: TGTGCCAGCAGTTTACGACAGGGAGAATCACCCCTCCACTTT.

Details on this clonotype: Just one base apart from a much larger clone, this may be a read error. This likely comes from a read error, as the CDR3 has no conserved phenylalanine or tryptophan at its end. In DNA, the CDR3 is TGTGCCAGCAGCACCATACTAGCGGGAGATTCTCCCGGGGAGCTGTTTTCT. Protein sequence: CASSTILAGDSPGELFS. The genes are TRBV11-2 and TRBJ2-2, with TRBD2 matching over 11 bases. The CDR3 has 17 amino acids. Per the germline V gene, CDR1 is SGHAT and CDR2 is FQNNGV. Germline trimming cut 5 bases from V and 6 bases from J; bases unmatched to any gene: 11.

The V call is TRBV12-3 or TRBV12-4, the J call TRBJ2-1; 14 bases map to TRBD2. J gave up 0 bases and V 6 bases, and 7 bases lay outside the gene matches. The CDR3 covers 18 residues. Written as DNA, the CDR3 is TGTGCCAGCAGCCTAGGGACTAGCGGGAGTTACTCCTACAATGAGCAGTTCTTC. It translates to CASSLGTSGSYSYNEQFF.